This TCR beta chain was captured by sequencing in a study of a mutant IDH1 vaccine in newly diagnosed glioma. Study-wide context: Either 4-6 weeks after radiotherapy alone or alongside temozolomide, vaccination was begun. There were about 60% males and about 38% females among treated patients, whose mean age was about 41 years.

Notes on this clone: Its antigen is not identified.

Using immunoSEQ multiplex PCR, the repertoire was profiled, and TCRdb retains in-frame clones only, with some absent. The table lists approximately 80,000 clones, more than 85% of them singletons. CDR3 length: 14 amino acids. CDR1 is SGHNT and CDR2 is YYREEE in the germline V gene (reference sequence). Trimming cost V 0 bases and J 1 base, with 7 bases left between them. The time point is: week 5, during vaccination. Vaccine doses each comprised 300 ug of mutant IDH1 20-mer peptide, with topical imiquimod. The source of this sequence is a woman in her forties or fifties with glioma. Specimen: PBMCs, collected from a glioma patient whose treatment included an IDH1 peptide vaccine. The chain couples TRBV5-4 to TRBJ2-5; D is ambiguous. The CDR3 protein is CASSLGQPQETQYF. CDR3 nucleotides: TGTGCCAGCAGCTTGGGGCAGCCCCAAGAGACCCAGTACTTC.